This is a list of T cell receptor beta chains from one sample in a study of T cell repertoires in cytomegalovirus infection. MiXCR, run by TCRdb on the reads, gives a single entry per CDR3 protein. The sample shows approximately 500,000 distinct CDR3 sequences, approximately 15% of them seen only once. The source material was CD8+ T cells from PBMCs. The receptors stem from a human donor in good health (CMV status not recorded). Some clones in this sample may be carry-over from other donors' samples. The CDR3 runs from the conserved cysteine through the conserved F or W. The D gene is left open where the match is weak. The listing skips clone size in some rows; elsewhere it reads once, few, many or a size class.

j_gene: TRBJ2-7; v_gene: TRBV6-1; abundance: few; d_gene: .; CDR3nt: TGTGCCAGCAGCGCCCGACCACCGGCAGCCTCCTACGAGCAGTACTTC; CDR3aa: CASSARPPAASYEQYF
j_gene: TRBJ2-2; v_gene: TRBV12-3/TRBV12-4; abundance: many; d_gene: TRBD2; CDR3nt: TGTGCCAGCAGTCCGCTAGCGGCCAAGAACACCGGGGAGCTGTTTTTT; CDR3aa: CASSPLAAKNTGELFF
j_gene: TRBJ2-7; v_gene: TRBV6-6; abundance: .; d_gene: TRBD1; CDR3nt: TGTGCCAGCAGCCGGGACAGGGTCCCCTACGAGCAGTACTTC; CDR3aa: CASSRDRVPYEQYF
j_gene: TRBJ1-1; v_gene: TRBV5-8; abundance: many; d_gene: .; CDR3nt: TGTGCCAGCAGCTTGGCAGGGCGCATGAACACTGAAGCTTTCTTT; CDR3aa: CASSLAGRMNTEAFF
j_gene: TRBJ1-5; v_gene: TRBV29-1; abundance: .; d_gene: TRBD1; CDR3nt: TGCAGCGTCACAGGGGGGGATCAGCCCCAGCATTTT; CDR3aa: CSVTGGDQPQHF
j_gene: TRBJ2-1; v_gene: TRBV29-1; abundance: .; d_gene: TRBD2; CDR3nt: TGCAGCGTTACCGGGACTAGCGGGTTCAATGAGCAGTTCTTC; CDR3aa: CSVTGTSGFNEQFF
j_gene: TRBJ1-1; v_gene: TRBV28; abundance: .; d_gene: .; CDR3nt: TGTGCCAGCAGCCGGGAATTAGGGGGGGCAGCTTTCTTT; CDR3aa: CASSRELGGAAFF
j_gene: TRBJ2-5; v_gene: TRBV27; abundance: few; d_gene: .; CDR3nt: TGTGCCAGCAGTTCCGGGATCAGCCAAGAGACCCAGTACTTC; CDR3aa: CASSSGISQETQYF
j_gene: TRBJ2-5; v_gene: TRBV11-2; abundance: many; d_gene: TRBD2; CDR3nt: TGTGCCAGCAGCCCTACGTTCCGGGGGGGAGATCAAGAGACCCAGTACTTC; CDR3aa: CASSPTFRGGDQETQYF
j_gene: TRBJ2-1; v_gene: TRBV27; abundance: many; d_gene: .; CDR3nt: TGTGCCAGCGGGTCGCCTGCCCACAATGAGCAGTTCTTC; CDR3aa: CASGSPAHNEQFF
j_gene: TRBJ2-1; v_gene: TRBV28; abundance: few; d_gene: .; CDR3nt: TGTGCCAGCAGTTGGGCGGTGGAGGCGTACAATGAGCAGTTCTTC; CDR3aa: CASSWAVEAYNEQFF
j_gene: TRBJ2-1; v_gene: TRBV19; abundance: .; d_gene: TRBD2; CDR3nt: TGTGCCAGTAGTGAACGGGGGGACTACAATGAGCAGTTCTTC; CDR3aa: CASSERGDYNEQFF
j_gene: TRBJ1-2; v_gene: TRBV2; abundance: many; d_gene: .; CDR3nt: TGTGCCAGCGGTATAGAGAACTATGGCTACACCTTC; CDR3aa: CASGIENYGYTF
j_gene: TRBJ2-5; v_gene: TRBV27; abundance: many; d_gene: TRBD2; CDR3nt: TGTGCCAGCAGTTTCCTCGGACTAGCAGGGGAGACCCAGTACTTC; CDR3aa: CASSFLGLAGETQYF
j_gene: TRBJ2-7; v_gene: TRBV7-9; abundance: many; d_gene: TRBD2; CDR3nt: TGTGCCAGCAGCTTAGGGCGGGAGTGGTCCTACGAGCAGTACTTC; CDR3aa: CASSLGREWSYEQYF
j_gene: TRBJ2-7; v_gene: TRBV18; abundance: few; d_gene: .; CDR3nt: TGTGCCAGCTCACCACTAGGTAGAGACGAGCAGTACTTC; CDR3aa: CASSPLGRDEQYF
j_gene: TRBJ2-1; v_gene: TRBV6-9; abundance: few; d_gene: TRBD1; CDR3nt: TGTGCCAGCAGACATAAACCGGGACAGGGGGTGGGGAATGAGCAGTTCTTC; CDR3aa: CASRHKPGQGVGNEQFF
j_gene: TRBJ2-1; v_gene: TRBV7-7; abundance: few; d_gene: .; CDR3nt: TGTGCCAGCAGCTTAATCCAGCTGTACAATGAGCAGTTCTTC; CDR3aa: CASSLIQLYNEQFF
j_gene: TRBJ2-4; v_gene: TRBV11-2; abundance: many; d_gene: TRBD1; CDR3nt: TGTGCCAGCAGCTTCCAGGGGGCCTTTGCCAAAAACATTCAGTACTTC; CDR3aa: CASSFQGAFAKNIQYF
j_gene: TRBJ1-1; v_gene: TRBV2; abundance: few; d_gene: .; CDR3nt: .; CDR3aa: CASILVGSTAEAFF
j_gene: TRBJ1-1; v_gene: TRBV14; abundance: many; d_gene: .; CDR3nt: TGTGCCAGCAGCCAAGGTCCCGGGGGTAACACTGAAGCTTTCTTT; CDR3aa: CASSQGPGGNTEAFF
j_gene: TRBJ2-7; v_gene: TRBV12-5; abundance: many; d_gene: .; CDR3nt: TGTGCTAGTGGTTTGGTACAGGACAGTTCCTACGAGCAGTACTTC; CDR3aa: CASGLVQDSSYEQYF
j_gene: TRBJ1-6; v_gene: TRBV20-1; abundance: .; d_gene: .; CDR3nt: TGCAGTGCTAGAGATCGAAAAACAGAAAGCTATAATTCACCCCTCCACTTT; CDR3aa: CSARDRKTESYNSPLHF
j_gene: TRBJ1-1; v_gene: TRBV7-4; abundance: .; d_gene: .; CDR3nt: TGTGCAAGCAGCTTAGCGTCATGTGAAGCTTTCTTT; CDR3aa: CASSLASCEAFF
j_gene: TRBJ2-1; v_gene: TRBV20-1; abundance: .; d_gene: TRBD2; CDR3nt: TGCAGTGCTAGAGAAAGTAGGGTAGCGGGAGAGAGGGAGCAGTTCTTC; CDR3aa: CSARESRVAGEREQFF
j_gene: TRBJ2-1; v_gene: TRBV6-6; abundance: .; d_gene: .; CDR3nt: TGTGCCAGCAGCCCCGAAGGGGGGGAAGATGAGTTCTTC; CDR3aa: CASSPEGGEDEFF
j_gene: TRBJ1-2; v_gene: TRBV7-9; abundance: many; d_gene: .; CDR3nt: TGTGCCAGCATTGGGCAGGGGCTCCATGGCTACACCTTC; CDR3aa: CASIGQGLHGYTF
j_gene: TRBJ1-2; v_gene: TRBV6-5; abundance: many; d_gene: TRBD1; CDR3nt: TGTGCCAGCAGTTACAAGGGGCCAGGGGGAGATGGCTACACCTTC; CDR3aa: CASSYKGPGGDGYTF
j_gene: TRBJ1-1; v_gene: TRBV7-9; abundance: many; d_gene: .; CDR3nt: TGTGCCAGCAGCTCCGGGGGAAGGGGGTGGGAGGACACTGAAGCTTTCTTT; CDR3aa: CASSSGGRGWEDTEAFF
j_gene: TRBJ2-2; v_gene: TRBV5-1; abundance: few; d_gene: .; CDR3nt: TGCGCCAGCAGCTTGGTCAACCCGGCGGCCGGGGAGCTGTTTTTT; CDR3aa: CASSLVNPAAGELFF
j_gene: TRBJ1-6; v_gene: TRBV13; abundance: .; d_gene: .; CDR3nt: TGTGCCAGCAGCTTACAGCTAGATAATTCACCCCTCCACTTT; CDR3aa: CASSLQLDNSPLHF
j_gene: TRBJ1-1; v_gene: TRBV28; abundance: many; d_gene: TRBD1; CDR3nt: TGTGCCAGCAGTACTGACAGGGGTGAAGCTTTCTTT; CDR3aa: CASSTDRGEAFF
j_gene: TRBJ2-2; v_gene: TRBV4-1; abundance: .; d_gene: TRBD2; CDR3nt: TGCGCCAGCAGCCCAAATAGCGGGAGGGCCGGCACCGGGGAGCTGTTTTTT; CDR3aa: CASSPNSGRAGTGELFF
j_gene: TRBJ1-1; v_gene: TRBV27; abundance: .; d_gene: .; CDR3nt: TGTGCCAGCAGTCTCAAGGGAGGGGTAATGTACACTGAAGCTTTCTTT; CDR3aa: CASSLKGGVMYTEAFF
j_gene: TRBJ1-2; v_gene: TRBV7-8; abundance: many; d_gene: .; CDR3nt: TGTGCCAGCAGCTTGAGGGGGATGGGATCCTATGGCTACACCTTC; CDR3aa: CASSLRGMGSYGYTF
j_gene: TRBJ2-7; v_gene: TRBV9; abundance: .; d_gene: TRBD1; CDR3nt: TGTGCCAGCAGCCCTAGTTCCCGACAGGGATCGGGTGAGCAGTACTTC; CDR3aa: CASSPSSRQGSGEQYF
j_gene: TRBJ2-1; v_gene: TRBV19; abundance: many; d_gene: TRBD2; CDR3nt: TGTGCCAGTAGTACGGGGGGGCCCCGCAATGAGCAGTTCTTC; CDR3aa: CASSTGGPRNEQFF
j_gene: TRBJ2-3; v_gene: TRBV5-5; abundance: few; d_gene: .; CDR3nt: TGTGCCAGCAGCTTGTTAACTCGGGATCCCCCACCCCCGTATTTT; CDR3aa: CASSLLTRDPPPPYF